The 25 T cell receptor beta chains listed next were all sequenced from one sample in a study of blood T cell repertoires in COVID-19 (TCRdb year 2020). Library method: the immunoSEQ multiplex PCR assay. TCRdb limited this immuneACCESS table to in-frame rearrangements with V and J called. A share of clones is missing; checked studies link under half to unresolved V genes, and the rest is unexplained. The sample profile shows roughly 39,000 clones; 85% to 90% of them were found once. The ten largest clones capture over 3.5% of the sample. The sample was peripheral blood. These receptors were obtained from a man aged 55 to 70 with acute or convalescent COVID-19.

J is TRBJ1-1 and V is TRBV19, with 10 bases matching TRBD1. In germline, CDR1 is LNHDA, CDR2 SQIVND (reference sequence). The length of the CDR3 is 16 residues. V lost 5 bases, J lost 1 base, and 7 bases stayed unmatched. Here the CDR3 reads CASSPGTGDPNTEAFF. DNA of the CDR3: TGTGCCAGTAGTCCCGGGACAGGGGACCCGAACACTGAAGCTTTCTTT.

A single count supports this clone. J is TRBJ2-3 and V is TRBV5-1; the match to TRBD2 covers 13 bases. Trimming at V came to 6 bases and at J to 3 bases, leaving 10 bases not matched to a gene. Per germline, CDR1 SGHRS and CDR2 YFSETQ. The CDR3 is 17 residues long. For the CDR3, the DNA is TGCGCCAGCACCATCGGGACTAGCGGGGACTTTACAGATACGCAGTATTTT. This translates into CASTIGTSGDFTDTQYF.

Only a few counts were recorded for this clone. V is TRBV3-1 (or the pseudogene TRBV3-2) and J is TRBJ1-5; no firm D call. The CDR3 has 14 amino acids. The germline CDR1 and CDR2 sequences are LGHDT and YNNKEL (reference sequence). V was pared by 1 base and J by 6 bases, with 10 bases between. The CDR3 is CASSQARGGQPQHF. In nucleotides, the CDR3 is TGTGCCAGCAGCCAAGCTCGGGGTGGTCAGCCCCAGCATTTT.

The chain employs TRBV28 and TRBJ2-3; TRBD2 matches at 11 bases. The CDR3 runs to 13 residues. Germline values: CDR1 MDHEN, CDR2 SYDVKM. Trimming at V came to 4 bases and at J to 6 bases, leaving 0 bases not matched to a gene. The DNA of the CDR3 is TGTGCCAGCAGTTCTAGCGGGAGGGATACGCAGTATTTT. Translated, it gives CASSSSGRDTQYF.

The V and J genes are TRBV7-9 and TRBJ2-3; possible D gene TRBD2, 6 bases. Germline V gives CDR1 SEHNR, CDR2 FQNEAQ (reference sequence). The CDR3 runs 14 residues. V was cut by 3 bases and J by 5 bases, with 12 bases left in between. In DNA, the CDR3 is TGTGCCAGCAGCTTGGGACTGCCGGGAGATACGCAGTATTTT. Translation: CASSLGLPGDTQYF.

CDR3 in DNA: TGTGCCAGCAGCCCTGGAGCGGGATTGGCTTCACCCCTCCACTTT. It translates to CASSPGAGLASPLHF. The J gene is TRBJ1-6, the V gene TRBV9; D remains ambiguous. V shed 4 bases and J shed 9 bases, with 17 bases lying between them. The CDR3 has 15 residues. Germline CDR1 SGDLS, CDR2 YYNGEE.

The CDR3: CASSQTLAGVFGDTQYF. In DNA form, the CDR3 reads TGTGCCAGCAGCCAGACCCTAGCGGGAGTTTTTGGAGATACGCAGTATTTT. The chain joins TRBV2 to TRBJ2-3; the match to TRBD2 covers 10 bases. V lost 6 bases to trimming and J lost 5 bases; unmatched junction nucleotides: 14. The CDR3 runs 17 residues. In germline, CDR1 is SNHLY, CDR2 FYNNEI.

The chain carries TRBV6-6 and TRBJ2-5; the match to TRBD1 covers 9 bases. The CDR3 contains 14 residues. V was pared by 6 bases and J by 5 bases, with 7 bases of the junction left unmatched. Germline assignment: CDR1 MNHNY and CDR2 SVGAGI (reference sequence). DNA for the CDR3: TGTGCCAGCAGCACCGGGACAGGGATGGAGACCCAGTACTTC. It codes for CASSTGTGMETQYF.

The V gene is TRBV28, the J gene TRBJ2-7; 10 positions match TRBD2. The junction had 15 bases not matched to a gene; V was cut back by 4 bases and J by 3 bases. The CDR3 contains 18 residues. Germline V lookup: CDR1 MDHEN, CDR2 SYDVKM. This CDR3 reads CASSSPDPTSGDIYEQYF. The CDR3 DNA sequence: TGTGCCAGCAGTTCTCCCGATCCTACTAGCGGGGATATCTACGAGCAGTACTTC.

The rearrangement joins TRBV4-2 to TRBJ2-1; TRBD2 matches 12 bases. Germline CDR1 is LGHNA and CDR2 is YNFKEQ. J lost 10 bases, V lost 1 base, and 5 bases had no gene match. The CDR3 runs to 15 residues. CDR3 in amino acids: CASSQGGLAGLEQFF. Written as DNA, the CDR3 is TGTGCCAGCAGCCAAGGGGGACTAGCGGGCCTCGAGCAGTTCTTC.

The rearrangement joins TRBV5-8 to TRBJ1-1, with D unresolved. Germline values: CDR1 SGHTS, CDR2 YDEGEE. The V and J ends lost 2 bases and 11 bases respectively, with 13 bases between them. CDR3 size: 12 residues. CDR3 sequence (DNA): TGTGCCAGCAGCTTCCAGGCTGGGGAGGCTTTCTTT. Amino acids: CASSFQAGEAFF.

The rearrangement joins TRBV7-2 to TRBJ1-2; possible D gene TRBD1, 5 bases. Looked up from germline, CDR1 is SGHTA and CDR2 is FQGNSA. V was clipped by 5 bases and J by 4 bases, with 14 bases between them. The CDR3 has 14 residues. CDR3 sequence: CASSQRQLPYGYTF. The CDR3 DNA reads as TGTGCCAGCAGCCAGCGACAGCTACCCTATGGCTACACCTTC.

The V and J genes are TRBV19 and TRBJ2-3; perhaps TRBD2 as D (5 bases). Trimming removed 9 bases from V and 0 bases from J, with 19 bases in between. Germline V CDR1 and CDR2: LNHDA, SQIVND (reference sequence). The CDR3 spans 16 residues. The CDR3 here is CASSLASLSSTDTQYF. CDR3 in DNA: TGTGCCAGCTCCCTAGCAAGCCTATCTAGCACAGATACGCAGTATTTT.

This chain links TRBV7-6 with TRBJ1-1; D unclear. CDR3 length: 13 residues. V lost 3 bases, J lost 1 base, and 6 bases lay in between. Germline V gene sequence: CDR1 SGHVS, CDR2 FNYEAQ. The DNA of the CDR3 is TGTGCCAGCAGCTTCGGTGGGAACACTGAAGCTTTCTTT. It yields the protein CASSFGGNTEAFF.

CDR3 sequence (DNA): TGTGCCAGCAGCCAAGATCGCCGTGGGCAGGGGGCGAACTATGGCTACACCTTC. As protein: CASSQDRRGQGANYGYTF. The V and J genes are TRBV3-1 (or the pseudogene TRBV3-2) and TRBJ1-2; TRBD1 matches at 8 bases. Germline V gene lookup returns CDR1 LGHDT and CDR2 YNNKEL (reference sequence). V trimming: 0 bases; J trimming: 2 bases; junction bases outside the gene matches: 11. The CDR3 length is 18 residues.

The rearrangement links TRBV28 to TRBJ1-5, with no clear D. This CDR3 spans 15 amino acids. V shed 4 bases and J shed 0 bases, with 10 bases lying between them. Per the germline V gene, CDR1 is MDHEN and CDR2 is SYDVKM. The CDR3 loop reads CASSSTQNSNQPQHF. CDR3 sequence (DNA): TGTGCCAGCAGTTCAACACAGAATAGCAATCAGCCCCAGCATTTT. Full variable domain (outside the CDR3, taken from reference TRBV28 and TRBJ1-5): DVKVTQSSRYLVKRTGEKVFLECVQDMDHENMFWYRQDPGLGLRLIYFSYDVKMKEKGDIPEGYSVSREKKERFSLILESASTNQTSMYLCASSSTQNSNQPQHFGDGTRLSIL.

The V and J genes are TRBV5-4 and TRBJ2-6; D unclear. The CDR3 covers 15 residues. The germline V gene encodes CDR1 SGHNT and CDR2 YYREEE (reference sequence). The V gene lost 0 bases and the J gene lost 0 bases, with 4 bases spanning the gap. The CDR3 reads CASSLGSSGANVLTF. CDR3 nucleotides: TGTGCCAGCAGCTTGGGCAGCTCTGGGGCCAACGTCCTGACTTTC.

This clone was picked up one time. This chain links TRBV4-2 with TRBJ2-7; 11 nucleotides match TRBD1. Germline CDR1 is LGHNA and CDR2 is YNFKEQ. The CDR3 is made up of 15 amino acids. Unmatched junction bases numbered 5, after V lost 0 bases and J lost 7 bases. Written as DNA, the CDR3 is TGTGCCAGCAGCCAAGACGGACAGGGGGCGAGGGAGCAGTACTTC. Its protein product is CASSQDGQGAREQYF.

The genes are TRBV6-5 and TRBJ2-2; tentatively, D is TRBD2 (5 bases). The CDR3 sequence is 14 residues long. Per germline, CDR1 MNHEY and CDR2 SVGAGI. V was trimmed by 6 bases and J by 2 bases, leaving 10 bases between them. CDR3 DNA sequence: TGTGCCAGCAGCACTGGACTTAACACCGGGGAGCTGTTTTTT. Amino acid sequence: CASSTGLNTGELFF.

This chain uses TRBV27 with TRBJ2-3; D unclear. Germline-derived CDR1 and CDR2 are MNHEY and SMNVEV (reference sequence). The CDR3 is 13 amino acids. V lost 6 bases, J lost 2 bases, and 9 bases lay in between. CDR3 nucleotide sequence: TGTGCCAGCAGGCGTCGCATCACAGATACGCAGTATTTT. Translating gives CASRRRITDTQYF.

This clone showed up just once. DNA for the CDR3: TGCAGTGCTAGTAGGACAGGGGGTGAGCAGTACTTC. Translating gives CSASRTGGEQYF. The chain couples TRBV20-1 to TRBJ2-7; 10 bases align to TRBD1. V was pared by 3 bases and J by 7 bases, with 3 bases of the junction left unmatched. CDR1 is DFQATT, CDR2 SNEGSKA, per germline (reference sequence). This CDR3 contains 12 residues.

This clone was picked up a small number of times. The V gene is TRBV7-9, the J gene TRBJ1-6, with D unresolved. CDR3 length: 17 amino acids. The V and J ends lost 5 bases and 3 bases respectively, with 17 bases between them. Germline CDR1 and CDR2: SEHNR and FQNEAQ (reference sequence). Here the CDR3 DNA reads TGTGCCAGCAGCCATGTGCCCTTTCTCGGCTATAATTCACCCCTCCACTTT. This codes for CASSHVPFLGYNSPLHF.

A few counts support this clone. CDR3 amino acids: CATRERTYQETQYF. CDR3 DNA: TGTGCTACTCGGGAACGGACGTACCAAGAGACCCAGTACTTC. The chain combines TRBV7-2 with TRBJ2-5; D perhaps matches TRBD2 (5 bases). The CDR3 length is 14 residues. CDR1 and CDR2 (germline): SGHTA, FQGNSA. The full variable domain, in which reference TRBV7-2 and TRBJ2-5 provide the parts outside the CDR3, is GAGVSQSPSNKVTEKGKDVELRCDPISGHTALYWYRQSLGQGLEFLIYFQGNSAPDKSGLPSDRFSAERTGGSVSTLTIQRTQQEDSAVYLCATRERTYQETQYFGPGTRLLVL.

V gene TRBV5-1 combines with J gene TRBJ2-7; TRBD2 might be the D (5 bases). The CDR3 spans 15 residues. V was pared by 1 base and J by 3 bases, with 14 bases between. Germline V gene lookup returns CDR1 SGHRS and CDR2 YFSETQ. The CDR3 spells CASSLYGEINYEQYF. DNA for the CDR3: TGCGCCAGCAGCTTGTATGGGGAGATAAACTACGAGCAGTACTTC.

The rearrangement uses TRBV6-4 and TRBJ1-6; D possibly corresponds to TRBD1 (6 bases). This CDR3 has 13 residues. CDR1 and CDR2 (germline): MRHNA, SNTAGT. Trimming stripped 4 bases from V and 5 bases from J, with 6 bases between. CDR3 loop: CASSAGDNSPLHF. CDR3 nucleotide sequence: TGTGCCAGCAGTGCAGGGGATAATTCACCCCTCCACTTT.